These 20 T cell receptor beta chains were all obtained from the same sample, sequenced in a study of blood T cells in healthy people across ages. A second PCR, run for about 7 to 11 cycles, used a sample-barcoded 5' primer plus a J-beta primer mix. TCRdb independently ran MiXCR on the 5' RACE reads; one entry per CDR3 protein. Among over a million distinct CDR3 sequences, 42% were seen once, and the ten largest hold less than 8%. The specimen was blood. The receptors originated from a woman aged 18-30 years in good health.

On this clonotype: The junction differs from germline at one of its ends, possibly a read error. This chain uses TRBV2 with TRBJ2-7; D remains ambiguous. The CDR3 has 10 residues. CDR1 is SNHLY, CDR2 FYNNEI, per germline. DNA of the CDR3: TGTGCCAGCAGTCACAATGAGCAGTCCTTC. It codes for CASSHNEQSF.

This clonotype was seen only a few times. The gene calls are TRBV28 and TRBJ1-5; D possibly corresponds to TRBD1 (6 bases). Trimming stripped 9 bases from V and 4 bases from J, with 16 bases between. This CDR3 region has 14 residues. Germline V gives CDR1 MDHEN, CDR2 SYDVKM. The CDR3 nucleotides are TGTGCCAGTACCGGACAGAACGGGAATCAGCCCCAGCATTTT. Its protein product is CASTGQNGNQPQHF.

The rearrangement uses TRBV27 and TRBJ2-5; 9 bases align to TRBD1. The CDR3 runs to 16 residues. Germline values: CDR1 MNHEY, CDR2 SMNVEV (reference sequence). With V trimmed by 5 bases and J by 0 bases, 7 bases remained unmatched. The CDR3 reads CASSPQDRGDQETQYF. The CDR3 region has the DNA TGTGCCAGCAGTCCCCAGGACAGGGGTGACCAAGAGACCCAGTACTTC.

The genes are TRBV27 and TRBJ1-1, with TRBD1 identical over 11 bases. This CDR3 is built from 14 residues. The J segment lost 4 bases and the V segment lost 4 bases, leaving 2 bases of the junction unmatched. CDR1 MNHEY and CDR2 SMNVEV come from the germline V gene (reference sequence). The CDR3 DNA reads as TGTGCCAGCAGTTGGGACAGGGGGGGCACTGAAGCTTTCTTT. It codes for CASSWDRGGTEAFF.

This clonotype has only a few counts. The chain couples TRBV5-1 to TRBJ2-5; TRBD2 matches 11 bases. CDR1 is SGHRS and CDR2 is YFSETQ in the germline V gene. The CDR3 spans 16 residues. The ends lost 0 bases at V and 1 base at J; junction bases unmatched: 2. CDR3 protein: CASSLETSGAQETQYF. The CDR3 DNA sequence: TGCGCCAGCAGCTTGGAGACTAGCGGGGCCCAAGAGACCCAGTACTTC.

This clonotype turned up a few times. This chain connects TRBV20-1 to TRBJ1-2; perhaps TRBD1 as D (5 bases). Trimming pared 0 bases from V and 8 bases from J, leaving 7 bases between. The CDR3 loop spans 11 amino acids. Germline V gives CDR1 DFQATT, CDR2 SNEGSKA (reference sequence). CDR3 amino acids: CSARDTGGYTF. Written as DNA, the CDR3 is TGCAGTGCTAGAGATACAGGCGGCTACACCTTC.

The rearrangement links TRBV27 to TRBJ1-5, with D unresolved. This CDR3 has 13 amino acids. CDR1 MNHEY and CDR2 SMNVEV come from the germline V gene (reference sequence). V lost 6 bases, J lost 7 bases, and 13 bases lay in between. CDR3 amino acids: CASRSARAQPQHF. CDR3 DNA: TGTGCCAGCAGATCGGCCCGGGCCCAGCCCCAGCATTTT.

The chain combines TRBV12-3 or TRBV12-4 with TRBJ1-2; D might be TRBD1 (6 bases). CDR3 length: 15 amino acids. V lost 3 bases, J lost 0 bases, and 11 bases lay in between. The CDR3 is CASSFGGLANYGYTF. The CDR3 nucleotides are TGTGCCAGCAGTTTTGGGGGGCTTGCTAACTATGGCTACACCTTC.

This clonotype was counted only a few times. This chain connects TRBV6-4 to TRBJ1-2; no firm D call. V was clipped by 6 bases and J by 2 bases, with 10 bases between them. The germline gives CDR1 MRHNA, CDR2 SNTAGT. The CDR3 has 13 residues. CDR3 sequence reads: CASRGLGNYGYTF. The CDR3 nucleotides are TGTGCCAGCAGAGGTCTGGGGAACTATGGCTACACCTTC.

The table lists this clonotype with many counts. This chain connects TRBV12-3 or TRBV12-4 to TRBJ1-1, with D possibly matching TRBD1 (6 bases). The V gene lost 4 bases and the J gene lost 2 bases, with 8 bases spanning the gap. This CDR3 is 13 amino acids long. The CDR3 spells CASSSGANTEAFF. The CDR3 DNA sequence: TGTGCCAGCAGTTCGGGGGCAAACACTGAAGCTTTCTTT.

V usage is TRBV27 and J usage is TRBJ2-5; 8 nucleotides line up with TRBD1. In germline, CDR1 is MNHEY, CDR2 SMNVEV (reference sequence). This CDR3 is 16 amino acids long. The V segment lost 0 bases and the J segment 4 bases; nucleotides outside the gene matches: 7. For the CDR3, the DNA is TGTGCCAGCAGTTTATCCGGGACAGGCCTTGGAGAGACCCAGTACTTC. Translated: CASSLSGTGLGETQYF.

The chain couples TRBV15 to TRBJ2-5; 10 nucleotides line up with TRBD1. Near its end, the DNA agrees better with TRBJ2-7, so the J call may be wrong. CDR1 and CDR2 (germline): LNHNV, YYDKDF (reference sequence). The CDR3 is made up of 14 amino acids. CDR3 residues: CATSERDRGSEQYF. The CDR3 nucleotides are TGTGCCACCAGCGAAAGGGACAGGGGTAGCGAGCAGTACTTC.

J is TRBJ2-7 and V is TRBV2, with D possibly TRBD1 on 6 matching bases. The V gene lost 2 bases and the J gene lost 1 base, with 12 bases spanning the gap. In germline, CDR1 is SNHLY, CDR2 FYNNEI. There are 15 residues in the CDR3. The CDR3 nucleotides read TGTGCCAGCAGTGAAACAGGGAGACTGTCCTACGAGCAGTACTTC. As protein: CASSETGRLSYEQYF.

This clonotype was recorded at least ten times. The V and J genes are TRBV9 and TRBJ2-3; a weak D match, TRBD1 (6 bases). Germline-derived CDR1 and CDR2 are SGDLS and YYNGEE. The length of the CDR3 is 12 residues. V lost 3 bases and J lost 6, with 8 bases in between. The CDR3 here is CASSGRGDTQYF. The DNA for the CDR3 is TGTGCCAGCAGCGGAAGGGGGGATACGCAGTATTTT. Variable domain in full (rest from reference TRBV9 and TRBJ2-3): DSGVTQTPKHLITATGQRVTLRCSPRSGDLSVYWYQQSLDQGLQFLIQYYNGEERAKGNILERFSAQQFPDLHSELNLSSLELGDSALYFCASSGRGDTQYFGPGTRLTVL.

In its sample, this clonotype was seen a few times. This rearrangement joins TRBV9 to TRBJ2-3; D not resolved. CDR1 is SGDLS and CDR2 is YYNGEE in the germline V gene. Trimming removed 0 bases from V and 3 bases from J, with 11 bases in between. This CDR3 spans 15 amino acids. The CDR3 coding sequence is TGTGCCAGCAGCGTAGGCCAGTACCTTACAGATACGCAGTATTTT. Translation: CASSVGQYLTDTQYF.

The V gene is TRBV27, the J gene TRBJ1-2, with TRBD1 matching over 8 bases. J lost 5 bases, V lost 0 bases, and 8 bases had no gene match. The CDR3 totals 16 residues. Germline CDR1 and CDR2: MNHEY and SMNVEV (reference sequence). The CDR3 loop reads CASSLSRGQALYGYTF. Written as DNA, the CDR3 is TGTGCCAGCAGTTTATCGAGGGGACAGGCCCTTTATGGCTACACCTTC.

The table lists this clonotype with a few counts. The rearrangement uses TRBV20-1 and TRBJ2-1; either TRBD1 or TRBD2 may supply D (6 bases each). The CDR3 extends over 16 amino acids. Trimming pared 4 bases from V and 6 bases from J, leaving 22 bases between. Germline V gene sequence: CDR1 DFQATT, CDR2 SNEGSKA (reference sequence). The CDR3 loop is CSATDRKSGPTNEQFF. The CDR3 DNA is TGCAGTGCTACTGACAGGAAGAGCGGGCCGACCAATGAGCAGTTCTTC.

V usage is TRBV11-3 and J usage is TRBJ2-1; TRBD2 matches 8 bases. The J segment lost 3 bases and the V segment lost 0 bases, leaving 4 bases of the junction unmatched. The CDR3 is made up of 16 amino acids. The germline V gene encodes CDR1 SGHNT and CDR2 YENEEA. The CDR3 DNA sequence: TGTGCCAGCAGCTTAGATCGGGGGGGATACTACAATGAGCAGTTCTTC. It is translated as CASSLDRGGYYNEQFF.

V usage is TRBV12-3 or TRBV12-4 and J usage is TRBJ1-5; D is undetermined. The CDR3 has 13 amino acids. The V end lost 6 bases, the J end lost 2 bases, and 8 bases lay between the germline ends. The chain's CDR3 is CASRAQGNQPQHF. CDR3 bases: TGTGCCAGCAGGGCCCAGGGCAATCAGCCCCAGCATTTT.

CDR3 amino acids: CASRPQGALAGNTIYF. In DNA form, the CDR3 reads TGTGCCAGCCGACCTCAGGGGGCGCTTGCTGGAAACACCATATATTTT. V is TRBV12-3 or TRBV12-4 and J is TRBJ1-3, with 8 bases matching TRBD1. With 8 bases clipped from V and 2 bases from J, the junction kept 11 bases outside the gene matches. This CDR3 contains 16 residues.